The source of this TCR beta chain is a study of T cell responses to AZD1222 COVID-19 vaccine. Study-level points and caveats: A mostly white British donor set with more females was recruited, and clonal diversity was possibly underestimated. Spike was spanned by vaccine-associated CD4 TCRs, which were dominant at 160-218 and 743-854. The study sampled repertoires only after the peak T cell response.

This table comes from immunoSEQ multiplex PCR, and its TCRdb copy is limited to in-frame clones, with some not included. The sample shows approximately 120,000 clones, around 90% of them seen only once. Concerning this clone: Its antigen is unidentified.

The clonotype originates from an adult in good health. The specimen comprised peripheral blood, sampled on day 0 of AZD1222 vaccination.

The CDR3 DNA is TGTGCCAGCAGCTTGTCTAGACACAATGAGCAGTTCTTC. Translation: CASSLSRHNEQFF. The chain is built from TRBV7-3 and TRBJ2-1; D unclear. CDR1 is SGHTA, CDR2 FQGTGA, per germline. V lost 3 bases and J lost 5, with 8 bases in between. CDR3 length equals 13 residues.